A selection of T cell receptor beta chains follows, all from one sample in a study of control samples from healthy donors and cancer patients. The data were produced by immunoSEQ multiplex PCR, yet TCRdb's version contains in-frame clones alone and is incomplete. The data hold 45,000 to 60,000 clones, with just over 90% observed a single time. What was sequenced was PBMCs. The receptors come from a man aged 25 to 45 with colorectal cancer. CDR3s include the opening cysteine and the closing phenylalanine or tryptophan. D genes are given only for firm matches. Size is omitted from some rows. Given values are once, few, many or a class for expanded clones.

CDR3 DNA: TGTGCCAGCAGCGTGGATCCGCCGGGACAGGGGTTCTACAATGAGCAGTTCTTC
CDR3 protein: CASSVDPPGQGFYNEQFF
J gene: TRBJ2-1
D gene: TRBD1
clone size: once
V gene: TRBV9

CDR3 DNA: TGTGCCAGCAGTGAAGAACAGTTAGACTATGGCTACACCTTC
CDR3 protein: CASSEEQLDYGYTF
J gene: TRBJ1-2
D gene: -
clone size: -
V gene: TRBV2

CDR3 DNA: TGTGCCAGCAGCTTAAGCAACGGGGCGTCGGATGAAAAACTGTTTTTT
CDR3 protein: CASSLSNGASDEKLFF
J gene: TRBJ1-4
D gene: -
clone size: -
V gene: TRBV7-2

CDR3 DNA: TGTGCCAGCAGTGATAAGGACCCCCCCAATGAGCAGTTCTTC
CDR3 protein: CASSDKDPPNEQFF
J gene: TRBJ2-1
D gene: -
clone size: -
V gene: TRBV2

CDR3 DNA: TGTGCCAGTAGTATAGACCCCCTGCAGGCGGGGGGAAGCACAGATACGCAGTATTTT
CDR3 protein: CASSIDPLQAGGSTDTQYF
J gene: TRBJ2-3
D gene: TRBD2
clone size: -
V gene: TRBV19

CDR3 DNA: TGTGCCACCAGCAGAGAGCGGGGGGTCGGTAATGAAAAACTGTTTTTT
CDR3 protein: CATSRERGVGNEKLFF
J gene: TRBJ1-4
D gene: -
clone size: -
V gene: TRBV15

CDR3 DNA: TGTGCCAGCAGTTTAGAGACAGTCTATGGCTACACCTTC
CDR3 protein: CASSLETVYGYTF
J gene: TRBJ1-2
D gene: -
clone size: -
V gene: TRBV12-3/TRBV12-4

CDR3 DNA: TGTGCCACCCGGTCTGGGGGGGAGGGAGAGACCCAGTACTTC
CDR3 protein: CATRSGGEGETQYF
J gene: TRBJ2-5
D gene: TRBD2
clone size: -
V gene: TRBV10-3

CDR3 DNA: TGTGCCAGCAGCTTGGCCACCTACGAGCAGTACTTC
CDR3 protein: CASSLATYEQYF
J gene: TRBJ2-7
D gene: -
clone size: -
V gene: TRBV5-6

CDR3 DNA: TGTGCCAGCAGTTACCGGGCGACAGGGTGGAATGAAAAACTGTTTTTT
CDR3 protein: CASSYRATGWNEKLFF
J gene: TRBJ1-4
D gene: TRBD1
clone size: -
V gene: TRBV6-2/TRBV6-3

CDR3 DNA: TGTGCCAGTAGTATGACAGATCTCGGCGTTTTGCCCCAGCATTTT
CDR3 protein: CASSMTDLGVLPQHF
J gene: TRBJ1-5
D gene: -
clone size: -
V gene: TRBV19

CDR3 DNA: TGTGCCAGCAGCTTCAGGGACAGGGCAGGTTCACCCCTCCACTTT
CDR3 protein: CASSFRDRAGSPLHF
J gene: TRBJ1-6
D gene: TRBD1
clone size: -
V gene: TRBV7-2

CDR3 DNA: TGCGCCAGCAGTGAGTCGTTTGGACAGGGGGCCGGGGAGCTGTTTTTT
CDR3 protein: CASSESFGQGAGELFF
J gene: TRBJ2-2
D gene: TRBD1
clone size: once
V gene: TRBV10-1

CDR3 DNA: TGTGCCAGCTCACCTACCTCGGGACAGGGAAGAAACACCATATATTTT
CDR3 protein: CASSPTSGQGRNTIYF
J gene: TRBJ1-3
D gene: TRBD1
clone size: -
V gene: TRBV18

CDR3 DNA: TGTGCCAGCAGTTTACAAAATTGGAATGAGCAGTTCTTC
CDR3 protein: CASSLQNWNEQFF
J gene: TRBJ2-1
D gene: -
clone size: -
V gene: TRBV6-5

CDR3 DNA: TGTGCCAGCAGTTTACAACTTCCAGATACGCAGTATTTT
CDR3 protein: CASSLQLPDTQYF
J gene: TRBJ2-3
D gene: -
clone size: -
V gene: TRBV12-3/TRBV12-4

CDR3 DNA: TGTGCCAGCAGCTTCCGACAGGGGGCTCTCAGTAATGAGCAGTACTTC
CDR3 protein: CASSFRQGALSNEQYF
J gene: TRBJ2-7
D gene: TRBD1
clone size: -
V gene: TRBV7-2

CDR3 DNA: TGCGCCAGCAGCCAAGTTCCCGGGGAAACTGAAGCTTTCTTT
CDR3 protein: CASSQVPGETEAFF
J gene: TRBJ1-1
D gene: -
clone size: -
V gene: TRBV4-3

CDR3 DNA: TGTGCCAGCACCCCGGGACAGGGTCGGACCCAGTACTTC
CDR3 protein: CASTPGQGRTQYF
J gene: TRBJ2-5
D gene: TRBD1
clone size: -
V gene: TRBV3-1/TRBV3-2

CDR3 DNA: TGTGCCAGTAGTATCGTAGAAATCGGGGAGCTGTTTTTT
CDR3 protein: CASSIVEIGELFF
J gene: TRBJ2-2
D gene: -
clone size: few
V gene: TRBV19

CDR3 DNA: TGCGCCAGCCTCGAGCGGGGGGCTTCTAATACGCAGTATTTT
CDR3 protein: CASLERGASNTQYF
J gene: TRBJ2-3
D gene: TRBD2
clone size: -
V gene: TRBV10-2

CDR3 DNA: TGTGCCAGTAGCCCCGCACTCATCCCAGGCAATGAGCAGTTCTTC
CDR3 protein: CASSPALIPGNEQFF
J gene: TRBJ2-1
D gene: -
clone size: -
V gene: TRBV19

CDR3 DNA: TGTGCCAGCAGTCGACGGTTGGCGGCCCAAGCGGGGGAGCAGTATTTT
CDR3 protein: CASSRRLAAQAGEQYF
J gene: TRBJ2-3
D gene: TRBD2
clone size: -
V gene: TRBV6-6

CDR3 DNA: TGTGCCAGCAGCCCGGGACAGCCGAACACTGAAGCTTTCTTT
CDR3 protein: CASSPGQPNTEAFF
J gene: TRBJ1-1
D gene: TRBD1
clone size: -
V gene: TRBV5-6

CDR3 DNA: TGTGCCAGCAGCCAAGACCCTAGCGGCGAGCAGTTCTTC
CDR3 protein: CASSQDPSGEQFF
J gene: TRBJ2-1
D gene: TRBD2
clone size: -
V gene: TRBV7-6

CDR3 DNA: TGTGCCAGCAGCCCCACGGCGGGGGTGAGCACTGAAGCTTTCTTT
CDR3 protein: CASSPTAGVSTEAFF
J gene: TRBJ1-1
D gene: -
clone size: once
V gene: TRBV7-9

CDR3 DNA: TGCGCCAGCAGCCAAGGCAGTGGGGCTGCCACTGAAGCTTTCTTT
CDR3 protein: CASSQGSGAATEAFF
J gene: TRBJ1-1
D gene: -
clone size: -
V gene: TRBV4-1

CDR3 DNA: TGTGCCAGCAGCGTAGCCCTTCAACGTTCTGGGGCCAACGTCCTGACTTTC
CDR3 protein: CASSVALQRSGANVLTF
J gene: TRBJ2-6
D gene: -
clone size: once
V gene: TRBV9

CDR3 DNA: TGTGCCAGCAGTTACGAGAGACCAAGCTCCTACAATGAGCAGTTCTTC
CDR3 protein: CASSYERPSSYNEQFF
J gene: TRBJ2-1
D gene: -
clone size: once
V gene: TRBV6-5

CDR3 DNA: TGCGCCAGCAGGGAAACCGGGACAGGGGGTTGGGAGACCCAGTACTTC
CDR3 protein: CASRETGTGGWETQYF
J gene: TRBJ2-5
D gene: TRBD1
clone size: -
V gene: TRBV5-1

CDR3 DNA: TGTGCCAGCAGTTTTGGGTTCAATCAGCCCCAGCATTTT
CDR3 protein: CASSFGFNQPQHF
J gene: TRBJ1-5
D gene: -
clone size: once
V gene: TRBV28

CDR3 DNA: TGTGCCAGCAGCTCCCCCCTCTCGGGTGAAAAACTGTTTTTT
CDR3 protein: CASSSPLSGEKLFF
J gene: TRBJ1-4
D gene: -
clone size: -
V gene: TRBV5-4

CDR3 DNA: TGTGCCAGTAAGACGACAGGGTCCGAGACCCAGTACTTC
CDR3 protein: CASKTTGSETQYF
J gene: TRBJ2-5
D gene: TRBD1
clone size: -
V gene: TRBV19

CDR3 DNA: TGTGCCAGCAGCTCTTTCGGGGGGAGGGTCGATGAGCAGTTCTTC
CDR3 protein: CASSSFGGRVDEQFF
J gene: TRBJ2-1
D gene: TRBD2
clone size: -
V gene: TRBV7-8

CDR3 DNA: TGTGCCTGGAGTCACAGGGGTTTTAGCACAGATACGCAGTATTTT
CDR3 protein: CAWSHRGFSTDTQYF
J gene: TRBJ2-3
D gene: TRBD1
clone size: -
V gene: TRBV30

CDR3 DNA: TGCGCCAGCAGTCAGGACATCTATGGCTACACCTTC
CDR3 protein: CASSQDIYGYTF
J gene: TRBJ1-2
D gene: -
clone size: -
V gene: TRBV5-1

CDR3 DNA: TGTGCCAGCAGTTCGCCGGAAGCTAACTATGGCTACACCTTC
CDR3 protein: CASSSPEANYGYTF
J gene: TRBJ1-2
D gene: -
clone size: -
V gene: TRBV6-5

CDR3 DNA: TGTGCCAGTAGAAGTAAGGCAGGGCGAGAATCACCCCTCCACTTT
CDR3 protein: CASRSKAGRESPLHF
J gene: TRBJ1-6
D gene: -
clone size: few
V gene: TRBV19

CDR3 DNA: TGTGCCAGTAGTGTCGTGGGACGGACTGGAAACACCATATATTTT
CDR3 protein: CASSVVGRTGNTIYF
J gene: TRBJ1-3
D gene: -
clone size: -
V gene: TRBV19

CDR3 DNA: TGCGCCAGCAGCCAAGATTTTACTAGCGGGGGGTGGGATACGCAGTATTTT
CDR3 protein: CASSQDFTSGGWDTQYF
J gene: TRBJ2-3
D gene: TRBD2
clone size: -
V gene: TRBV4-3

CDR3 DNA: TGCGCCAGCAGCCAAAGGACGGGCGACAATGAGCAGTTCTTC
CDR3 protein: CASSQRTGDNEQFF
J gene: TRBJ2-1
D gene: -
clone size: -
V gene: TRBV4-3

CDR3 DNA: TGTGCCAGCAGCTTGGGGACAGGGGGCGGCTACACCTTC
CDR3 protein: CASSLGTGGGYTF
J gene: TRBJ1-2
D gene: TRBD1
clone size: once
V gene: TRBV7-6

CDR3 DNA: TGTGCCAGTAGGTTGACTAGCGGGGGGGCGGCAGATACGCAGTATTTT
CDR3 protein: CASRLTSGGAADTQYF
J gene: TRBJ2-3
D gene: TRBD2
clone size: -
V gene: TRBV19

CDR3 DNA: TGTGCCAGCAGCTTAGATAGAACCTACAATGAGCAGTTCTTC
CDR3 protein: CASSLDRTYNEQFF
J gene: TRBJ2-1
D gene: -
clone size: -
V gene: TRBV7-2

CDR3 DNA: TGTGCCAGCAGCTTAGTTGTTCTGGGGCAGGGGCAGGAGTATTTT
CDR3 protein: CASSLVVLGQGQEYF
J gene: TRBJ2-3
D gene: -
clone size: -
V gene: TRBV5-5